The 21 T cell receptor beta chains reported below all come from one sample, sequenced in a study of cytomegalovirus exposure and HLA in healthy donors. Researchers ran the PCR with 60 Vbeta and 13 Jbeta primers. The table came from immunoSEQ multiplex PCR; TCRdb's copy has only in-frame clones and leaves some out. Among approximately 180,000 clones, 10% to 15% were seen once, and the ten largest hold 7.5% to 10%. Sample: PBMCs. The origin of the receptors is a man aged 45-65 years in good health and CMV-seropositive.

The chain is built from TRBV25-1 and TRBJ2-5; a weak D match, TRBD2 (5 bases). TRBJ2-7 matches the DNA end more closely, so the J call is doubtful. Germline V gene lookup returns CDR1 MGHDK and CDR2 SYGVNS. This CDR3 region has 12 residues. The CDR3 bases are TGTGCCAGCAGTTCACTAGTTCACGAGCAGTACTTC. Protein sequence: CASSSLVHEQYF.

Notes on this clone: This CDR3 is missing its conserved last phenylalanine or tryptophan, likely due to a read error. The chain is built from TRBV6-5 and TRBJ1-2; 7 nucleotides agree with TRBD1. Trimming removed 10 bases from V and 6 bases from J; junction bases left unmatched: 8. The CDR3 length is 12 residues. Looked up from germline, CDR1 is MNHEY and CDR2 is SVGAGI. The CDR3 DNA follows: TGTGCCACCCTCCAGGGGGTACATGGCTACACCCTC. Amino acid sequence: CATLQGVHGYTL.

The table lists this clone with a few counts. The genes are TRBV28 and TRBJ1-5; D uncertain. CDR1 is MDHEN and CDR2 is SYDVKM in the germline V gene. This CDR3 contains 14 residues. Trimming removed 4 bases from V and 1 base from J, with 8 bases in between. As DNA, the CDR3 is TGTGCCAGCAGTTCGGGTGGGAGCAATCAGCCCCAGCATTTT. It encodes CASSSGGSNQPQHF.

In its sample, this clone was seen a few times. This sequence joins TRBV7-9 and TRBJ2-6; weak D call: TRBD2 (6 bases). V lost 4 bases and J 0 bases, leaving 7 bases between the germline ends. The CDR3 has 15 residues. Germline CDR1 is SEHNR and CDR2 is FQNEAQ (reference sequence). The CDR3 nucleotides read TGTGCCAGCAGCTCGGGGGTCTCTGGGGCCAACGTCCTGACTTTC. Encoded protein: CASSSGVSGANVLTF.

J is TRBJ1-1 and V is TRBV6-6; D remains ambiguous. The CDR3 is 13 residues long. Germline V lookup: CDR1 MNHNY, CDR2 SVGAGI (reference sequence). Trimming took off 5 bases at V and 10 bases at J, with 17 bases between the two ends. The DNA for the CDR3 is TGTGCCAGCAGTCCTGGCTTGGAATCGGGAGCTTTCTTT. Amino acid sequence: CASSPGLESGAFF.

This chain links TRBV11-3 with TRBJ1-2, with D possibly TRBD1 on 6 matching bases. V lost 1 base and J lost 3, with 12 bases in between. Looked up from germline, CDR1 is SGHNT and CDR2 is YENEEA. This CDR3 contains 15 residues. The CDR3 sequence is CASSLARDNDYGYTF. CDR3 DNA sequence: TGTGCCAGCAGCTTAGCCCGGGACAACGACTATGGCTACACCTTC.

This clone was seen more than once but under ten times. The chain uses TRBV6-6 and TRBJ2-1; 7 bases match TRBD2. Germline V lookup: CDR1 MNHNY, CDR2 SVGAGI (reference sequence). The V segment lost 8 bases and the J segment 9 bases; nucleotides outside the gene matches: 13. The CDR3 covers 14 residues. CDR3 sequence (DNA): TGTGCCAGCCAAGGAGCGGGGTCCTGGGTTGAGCAGTTCTTC. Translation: CASQGAGSWVEQFF.

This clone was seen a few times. This chain's CDR3 is CAWSPGGVGLDGNTIYF. The CDR3 DNA follows: TGTGCCTGGAGCCCGGGGGGAGTGGGGCTCGACGGAAACACCATATATTTT. The chain joins TRBV30 to TRBJ1-3; a possible D gene is TRBD1 (5 bases). The CDR3 totals 17 residues. Germline CDR1 and CDR2: GTSNPN and SVGIG (reference sequence). The V and J ends lost 3 bases and 4 bases respectively, with 22 bases between them.

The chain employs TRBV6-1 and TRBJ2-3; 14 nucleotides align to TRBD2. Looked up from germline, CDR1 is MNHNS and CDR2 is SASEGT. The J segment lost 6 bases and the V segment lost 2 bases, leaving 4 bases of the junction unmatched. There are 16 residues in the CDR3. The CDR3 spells CASSESGLAGGDTQYF. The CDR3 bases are TGTGCCAGCAGTGAATCCGGACTAGCGGGGGGCGATACGCAGTATTTT.

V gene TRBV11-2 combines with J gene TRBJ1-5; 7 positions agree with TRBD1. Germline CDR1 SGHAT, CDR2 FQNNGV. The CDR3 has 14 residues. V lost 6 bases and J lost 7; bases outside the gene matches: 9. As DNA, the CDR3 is TGTGCCAGCAGTCTACAGGGGTCTGGGCAGCCCCAGCATTTT. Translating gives CASSLQGSGQPQHF.

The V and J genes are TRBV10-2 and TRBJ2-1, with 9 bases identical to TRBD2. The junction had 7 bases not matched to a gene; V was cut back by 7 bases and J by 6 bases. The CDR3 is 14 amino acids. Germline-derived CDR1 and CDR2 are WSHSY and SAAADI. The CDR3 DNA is TGCGCCAGCATGCGGGGGGGCTCAGTCAATGAGCAGTTCTTC. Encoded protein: CASMRGGSVNEQFF.

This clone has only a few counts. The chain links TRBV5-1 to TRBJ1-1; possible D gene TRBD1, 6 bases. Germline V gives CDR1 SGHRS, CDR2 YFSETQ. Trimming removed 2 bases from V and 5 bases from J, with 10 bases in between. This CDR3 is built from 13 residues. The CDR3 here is CASSFTGLTEAFF. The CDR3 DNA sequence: TGCGCCAGCAGCTTTACAGGGCTTACTGAAGCTTTCTTT.

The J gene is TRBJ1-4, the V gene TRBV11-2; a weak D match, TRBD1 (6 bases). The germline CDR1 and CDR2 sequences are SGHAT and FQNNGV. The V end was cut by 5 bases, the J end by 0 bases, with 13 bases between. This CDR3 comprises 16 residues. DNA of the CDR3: TGTGCCAGCAGCGTTGGGACACGTTCAACTAATGAAAAACTGTTTTTT. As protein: CASSVGTRSTNEKLFF.

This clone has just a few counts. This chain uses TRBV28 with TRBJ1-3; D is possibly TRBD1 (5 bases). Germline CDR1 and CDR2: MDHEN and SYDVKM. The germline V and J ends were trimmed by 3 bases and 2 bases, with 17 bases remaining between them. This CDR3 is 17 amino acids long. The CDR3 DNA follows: TGTGCCAGCAGTTTTGGGGCAGGAACCCGACCTGGAAACACCATATATTTT. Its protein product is CASSFGAGTRPGNTIYF.

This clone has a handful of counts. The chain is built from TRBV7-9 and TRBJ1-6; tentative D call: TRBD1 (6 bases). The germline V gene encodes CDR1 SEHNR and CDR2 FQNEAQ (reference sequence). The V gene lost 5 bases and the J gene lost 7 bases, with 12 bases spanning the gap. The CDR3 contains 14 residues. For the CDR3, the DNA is TGTGCCAGCAGCCTTACAGGGCGCAATTCACCCCTCCACTTT. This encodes CASSLTGRNSPLHF.

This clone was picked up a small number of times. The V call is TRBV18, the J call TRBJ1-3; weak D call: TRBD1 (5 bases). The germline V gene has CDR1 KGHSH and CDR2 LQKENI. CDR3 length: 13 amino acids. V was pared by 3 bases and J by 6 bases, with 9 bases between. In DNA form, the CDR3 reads TGTGCCAGCTCACCTTCGGGGGAAAACACCATATATTTT. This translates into CASSPSGENTIYF.

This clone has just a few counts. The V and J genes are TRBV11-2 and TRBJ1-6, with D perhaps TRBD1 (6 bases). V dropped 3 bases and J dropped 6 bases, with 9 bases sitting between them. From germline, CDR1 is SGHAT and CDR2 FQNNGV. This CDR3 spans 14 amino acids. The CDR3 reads CASSFGTPNSPLHF. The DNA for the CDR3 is TGTGCCAGCAGCTTCGGGACACCTAATTCACCCCTCCACTTT. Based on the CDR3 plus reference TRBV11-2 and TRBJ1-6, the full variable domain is EAGVAQSPRYKIIEKRQSVAFWCNPISGHATLYWYQQILGQGPKLLIQFQNNGVVDDSQLPKDRFSAERLKGVDSTLKIQPAKLEDSAVYLCASSFGTPNSPLHFGNGTRLTVT.

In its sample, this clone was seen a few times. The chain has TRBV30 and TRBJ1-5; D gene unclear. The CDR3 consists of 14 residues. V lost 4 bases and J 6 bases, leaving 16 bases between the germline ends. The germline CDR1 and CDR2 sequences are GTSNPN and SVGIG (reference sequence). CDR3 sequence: CAWTARQVGQPQHF. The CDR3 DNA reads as TGTGCCTGGACCGCCCGCCAGGTTGGTCAGCCCCAGCATTTT.

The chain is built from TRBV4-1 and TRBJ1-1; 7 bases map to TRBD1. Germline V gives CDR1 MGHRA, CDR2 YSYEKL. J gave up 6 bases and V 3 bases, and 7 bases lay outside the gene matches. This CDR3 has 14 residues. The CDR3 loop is CASSQYLQGPEAFF. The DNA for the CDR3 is TGCGCCAGCAGCCAGTACTTACAGGGGCCTGAAGCTTTCTTT.

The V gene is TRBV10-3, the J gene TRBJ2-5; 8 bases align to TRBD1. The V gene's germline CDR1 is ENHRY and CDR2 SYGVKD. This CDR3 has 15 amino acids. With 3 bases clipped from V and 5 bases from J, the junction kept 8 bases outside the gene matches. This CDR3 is CAISDPDRGGETQYF. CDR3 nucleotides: TGTGCCATCAGTGACCCCGACAGGGGCGGGGAGACCCAGTACTTC.

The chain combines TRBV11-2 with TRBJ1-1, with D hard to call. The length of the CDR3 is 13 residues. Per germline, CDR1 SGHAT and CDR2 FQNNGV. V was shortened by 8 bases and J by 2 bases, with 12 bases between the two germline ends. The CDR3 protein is CASGWASNTEAFF. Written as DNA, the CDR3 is TGTGCCAGCGGGTGGGCCAGCAACACTGAAGCTTTCTTT.